What follows are 3 T cell receptor beta chains derived from one specimen sequenced in a study of CD8 T cells in ankylosing spondylitis. No antigen has been identified for these receptors. Study results and caveats: One TCR beta motif, made up of seven to nine highly homologous variants, appeared characteristic of ankylosing spondylitis blood.

TCRdb used MiXCR to reprocess the 5' RACE reads, holding one entry per CDR3 protein. The data show hundreds of thousands of distinct CDR3 sequences, with about 10% seen just once and approximately 0.5% held by the top ten. The source material was blood, either unsorted or a sorted T cell fraction (not recorded which). All receptors derive from a male donor with ankylosing spondylitis.

The chain employs TRBV28 and TRBJ1-2; D may be TRBD1 (5 bases). This CDR3 has 15 amino acids. Germline values: CDR1 MDHEN, CDR2 SYDVKM. V was pared by 4 bases and J by 3 bases, with 15 bases between. The CDR3 loop reads CASSSPTWGYYGYTF. DNA for the CDR3: TGTGCCAGCAGTTCCCCCACATGGGGCTACTATGGCTACACCTTC.

This clonotype has a count of ten or more. The chain uses TRBV20-1 and TRBJ2-5; D call uncertain. CDR3 length: 12 amino acids. V gave up 2 bases and J gave up 5 bases, with 9 bases separating them. CDR1 and CDR2 (germline): DFQATT, SNEGSKA (reference sequence). The CDR3: CSARSGRETQYF. The CDR3 DNA follows: TGCAGTGCTAGATCGGGCCGGGAGACCCAGTACTTC.

The V and J genes are TRBV7-2 and TRBJ1-1; a possible D gene is TRBD1 (6 bases). The germline gives CDR1 SGHTA, CDR2 FQGNSA. The CDR3 length is 13 residues. Between the trimmed V and J ends, which lost 5 bases and 5 bases, there was a span of 12 bases. CDR3: CASSPQGITEAFF. In nucleotides, the CDR3 is TGTGCCAGCAGCCCCCAGGGGATTACTGAAGCTTTCTTT.